This T cell receptor (beta chain) derives from a study of cytomegalovirus exposure and HLA in healthy donors. Looking at the study overall: A previous analysis identified fewer than 130 million unique TCR beta sequences derived from approximately 190 million T cells.

Study-level points and caveats: A missense variant in DCLRE1C was later tied to TCR beta V- and J-gene trimming. An analysis done earlier found most TCR beta V segments productive about 87% or about 30% of the time.

Participants comprised healthy donors of bone marrow. This clone was observed a few times. The antigen remains unidentified. The PCR ran on 60 Vbeta and 13 Jbeta primers. Using immunoSEQ multiplex PCR, the repertoire was profiled, and TCRdb retains in-frame clones only, with some absent. The top ten clones hold roughly 4.2% of a sample with roughly 120,000 clones, about 68% of them seen once. This CDR3 has 12 residues. Per germline, CDR1 GTSNPN and CDR2 SVGIG (reference sequence). The trim removed 8 bases at V and 3 bases at J, leaving 4 bases unmatched. This receptor was taken from a woman aged 40 to 50 in good health and CMV-seropositive. J is TRBJ2-3 and V is TRBV30; TRBD2 agrees at 8 bases. Sequencing input: PBMCs. The CDR3 bases are TGTGCCGGAGCGGGAGCTACAGATACGCAGTATTTT. Translated, it gives CAGAGATDTQYF.